The clone carrying this T cell receptor (beta chain) was recorded at least ten times. Its antigen remains unknown. Each CDR3 protein is one row after TCRdb ran MiXCR on the multiplex PCR reads. Here the sample spans roughly 110,000 distinct CDR3 sequences, about 31% being singletons. This CDR3 region has 17 residues. Per germline, CDR1 DFQATT and CDR2 SNEGSKA (reference sequence). V was clipped by 7 bases and J by 4 bases; unmatched bases: 16. Axillary draining lymph nodes of breast cancer patients supplied the node samples. The sample comes from a study of breast tumors, draining lymph nodes, adjacent tissues. General study findings and limits: Data fit most tumor T cells coming from lymph node, expanding in tumor. That most tumor T cells come from lymph nodes remained unproven. Tumors had less TCR diversity than lymph nodes, more than nontumor tissue.

What was sequenced was axillary lymph node tissue. This receptor was obtained from a female donor with breast cancer. Some clones in this sample may be carry-over from other donors' samples. The V call is TRBV20-1, the J call TRBJ2-3; 11 bases match TRBD2. The CDR3 DNA is TGCAGTGAGGGTAGCGGGAGGGGGGGTGTGTTGGCAGATACGCAGTATTTT. As protein: CSEGSGRGGVLADTQYF.